The 21 T cell receptor beta chains presented below share a single source sample, sequenced in a study of T cell responses to AZD1222 COVID-19 vaccine. TCRdb's copy holds only in-frame clones and misses some; the assay was immunoSEQ multiplex PCR. The sample lists around 160,000 clones, around 93% seen once, with about 4% in the top ten. The sample consisted of peripheral blood, taken 28 days after the second AZD1222 dose. These receptors were obtained from an adult who received the AZD1222 COVID-19 vaccine.

The rearrangement uses TRBV11-3 and TRBJ2-7; the D gene is possibly TRBD2 (6 bases). The germline V and J ends were trimmed by 3 bases and 0 bases, with 21 bases remaining between them. This CDR3 contains 18 residues. Germline V CDR1 and CDR2: SGHNT, YENEEA. This chain's CDR3 is CASSFLFWGNSGSYEQYF. For the CDR3, the DNA is TGTGCCAGCAGCTTTTTATTCTGGGGAAATAGCGGCTCCTACGAGCAGTACTTC.

This chain uses TRBV2 with TRBJ2-5; D not certain. Trimming took off 6 bases at V and 4 bases at J, with 15 bases between the two ends. The CDR3 contains 14 residues. Germline-derived CDR1 and CDR2 are SNHLY and FYNNEI. The CDR3 reads CASSLRTVLETQYF. CDR3 nucleotides: TGTGCCAGCAGCCTTAGGACGGTTTTAGAGACCCAGTACTTC.

V and J are TRBV27 and TRBJ1-3; D is perhaps TRBD1 (5 bases). The CDR3 covers 15 residues. The germline V and J ends were trimmed by 3 bases and 4 bases, with 13 bases remaining between them. Germline V gives CDR1 MNHEY, CDR2 SMNVEV (reference sequence). CDR3 DNA sequence: TGTGCCAGCAGTTTCCAGGGTGTGATGGGAAACACCATATATTTT. Amino acid sequence: CASSFQGVMGNTIYF.

The genes are TRBV4-2 and TRBJ2-3, with 11 bases fitting TRBD2. The V gene end was trimmed by 3 bases and the J gene end by 5 bases; junction bases not matched to a gene: 4. Germline loops: CDR1 LGHNA, CDR2 YNFKEQ. The CDR3 has 15 amino acids. As DNA, the CDR3 is TGTGCCAGCAGCCAGACCGGGACTAGCGGAGATACGCAGTATTTT. Translating gives CASSQTGTSGDTQYF.

V is TRBV12-5 and J is TRBJ2-5; TRBD2 matches at 10 bases. V was pared by 4 bases and J by 2 bases, with 25 bases of the junction left unmatched. This CDR3 has 22 residues. Germline CDR1 and CDR2: LGHNT and FRNRAP. The CDR3 here is CASGSAWHRASGGHRQQETQYF. DNA of the CDR3: TGTGCTAGTGGTTCCGCGTGGCATAGGGCTAGCGGGGGCCACCGACAACAAGAGACCCAGTACTTC.

The table lists this clone with a count of one. The chain recombines TRBV4-3 with TRBJ1-6; D gene uncertain. Trimming removed 1 base from V and 8 bases from J, with 12 bases in between. Germline V gene sequence: CDR1 LGHNA, CDR2 YSLEER. This CDR3 region has 15 residues. CDR3 residues: CASSQAGVRDSPLHF. The CDR3 nucleotides read TGCGCCAGCAGCCAAGCTGGGGTTAGGGATTCACCCCTCCACTTT.

A remark on this clone: Other nucleotide sequences from this sample produce the same CDR3. V gene TRBV5-6 combines with J gene TRBJ2-5; 10 nucleotides align to TRBD1. CDR3 length: 15 residues. Per the germline V gene, CDR1 is SGHDT and CDR2 is YYEEEE. Unmatched junction bases numbered 2, after V lost 1 base and J lost 2 bases. DNA of the CDR3: TGTGCCAGCAGCTTGCCGGGACAGGGGCAAGAGACCCAGTACTTC. This encodes CASSLPGQGQETQYF.

The chain recombines TRBV7-3 with TRBJ2-7; D is unresolved. The CDR3 is 14 residues long. Trimming took off 0 bases at V and 1 base at J, with 7 bases between the two ends. Germline assignment: CDR1 SGHTA and CDR2 FQGTGA. The DNA for the CDR3 is TGTGCCAGCAGCTTAACTCGCACTTCCTACGAGCAGTACTTC. Translating it yields CASSLTRTSYEQYF.

The chain uses TRBV19 and TRBJ1-4; 7 nucleotides match TRBD1. The V and J ends lost 7 bases and 5 bases, in that order; junction bases with no gene match: 10. CDR1 is LNHDA and CDR2 is SQIVND in the germline V gene (reference sequence). The CDR3 is 15 residues long. The CDR3 DNA is TGTGCCAGTAAAGACGGGGGACAGCAGAATGAAAAACTGTTTTTT. This encodes CASKDGGQQNEKLFF.

This chain connects TRBV5-4 to TRBJ1-2, with 8 bases lining up with TRBD1. V gave up 4 bases and J gave up 4 bases; unmatched junction bases: 6. The germline V gene encodes CDR1 SGHNT and CDR2 YYREEE (reference sequence). CDR3 length: 14 residues. The CDR3 sequence: CASSAETGAYGYTF. In DNA form, the CDR3 reads TGTGCCAGCAGCGCGGAGACAGGGGCCTATGGCTACACCTTC.

The chain uses TRBV7-2 and TRBJ2-1; D unclear. The CDR3 has 14 residues. Trimming took 1 base from V and 8 from J, leaving 12 bases between them. Germline loops: CDR1 SGHTA, CDR2 FQGNSA. CDR3: CASSLVPADDEQFF. In nucleotides, the CDR3 is TGTGCCAGCAGCTTAGTGCCCGCGGACGATGAGCAGTTCTTC.

The chain joins TRBV2 to TRBJ1-1; D not certain. This CDR3 spans 13 amino acids. Looked up from germline, CDR1 is SNHLY and CDR2 is FYNNEI. The germline V and J ends were trimmed by 8 bases and 0 bases, with 10 bases remaining between them. In DNA, the CDR3 is TGTGCCAGCCTGATCAAGGTGAACACTGAAGCTTTCTTT. Its protein product is CASLIKVNTEAFF.

This clone was seen only a few times. The CDR3 DNA sequence: TGTGCCAGCAGCAAACAGGAAGCACTAGCGGTTTACAATGAGCAGTTCTTC. Translated, it gives CASSKQEALAVYNEQFF. The V call is TRBV21-1, the J call TRBJ2-1; TRBD2 is taken as the D call from the table, unchecked against the DNA. TRBV21-1 is tagged as a pseudogene. The CDR3 has 17 residues.

The count of this clone is one. This chain joins TRBV29-1 and TRBJ1-1; TRBD1 aligns across 10 bases. The CDR3 loop spans 14 amino acids. V lost 6 bases and J lost 6; bases outside the gene matches: 10. The V gene's germline CDR1 is SQVTM and CDR2 ANQGSEA. CDR3 loop: CSVARQGARAEAFF. The CDR3 bases are TGCAGCGTCGCGAGACAGGGGGCGCGTGCTGAAGCTTTCTTT.

V gene TRBV2 combines with J gene TRBJ1-1; 8 nucleotides line up with TRBD1. From germline, CDR1 is SNHLY and CDR2 FYNNEI. There are 13 residues in the CDR3. V was pared by 7 bases and J by 1 base, with 2 bases of the junction left unmatched. The CDR3 sequence is CASTRGPNTEAFF. Written as DNA, the CDR3 is TGTGCCAGCACCAGGGGGCCGAACACTGAAGCTTTCTTT.

This clone was seen a single time. The chain combines TRBV27 with TRBJ2-2; D is uncertain. CDR1 is MNHEY, CDR2 SMNVEV, per germline (reference sequence). The CDR3 covers 10 residues. V gave up 6 bases and J gave up 7 bases, with 3 bases separating them. CDR3 DNA sequence: TGTGCCAGCAGGGTCGGGGAGCTGTTTTTT. It is translated as CASRVGELFF.

The chain couples TRBV18 to TRBJ2-7; 8 bases fit TRBD2. The germline V gene has CDR1 KGHSH and CDR2 LQKENI. The CDR3 extends over 14 amino acids. After removal of 6 bases from V and 2 bases from J, the junction contained 6 bases not matched to a gene. The CDR3 DNA reads as TGTGCCAGCTCTGAGCGGGGGAAAGCCTACGAGCAGTACTTC. It is translated as CASSERGKAYEQYF.

V is TRBV19 and J is TRBJ1-1; 9 nucleotides agree with TRBD1. Trimming took 6 bases from V and 5 from J; bases not matched to a gene: 4. CDR3 size: 13 residues. Looked up from germline, CDR1 is LNHDA and CDR2 is SQIVND (reference sequence). CDR3 region: CASRDRGRTEAFF. The CDR3 region has the DNA TGTGCCAGTAGGGACAGGGGTAGGACTGAAGCTTTCTTT. The full variable domain, completed using reference TRBV19 and TRBJ1-1, is DGGITQSPKYLFRKEGQNVTLSCEQNLNHDAMYWYRQDPGQGLRLIYYSQIVNDFQKGDIAEGYSVSREKKESFPLTVTSAQKNPTAFYLCASRDRGRTEAFFGQGTRLTVV.

The genes are TRBV11-2 and TRBJ2-7; D might be TRBD1 (7 bases). Germline values: CDR1 SGHAT, CDR2 FQNNGV. The CDR3 has 16 amino acids. V lost 10 bases, J lost 1 base, and 23 bases lay in between. CDR3 nucleotide sequence: TGTGCCAACTACCTCAGGGGGGACTGGCCTTCCTACGAGCAGTACTTC. It codes for CANYLRGDWPSYEQYF.

V usage is TRBV30 and J usage is TRBJ1-5; weak D call: TRBD1 (6 bases). Trimming shortened V by 7 bases and J by 6 bases, and 13 bases separated the two germline ends. The CDR3 extends over 12 amino acids. From germline, CDR1 is GTSNPN and CDR2 SVGIG (reference sequence). The CDR3 DNA reads TGTGCCTCTCGACAGGCGGGTCAGCCCCAGCATTTT. This gives the protein CASRQAGQPQHF.

This sequence joins TRBV10-1 and TRBJ2-2; no reliable D call. V was clipped by 8 bases and J by 5 bases, with 18 bases between them. Looked up from germline, CDR1 is WNHNN and CDR2 is SYGVQD (reference sequence). CDR3 length: 15 amino acids. The CDR3: CASRLVIGETGELFF. The DNA of the CDR3 is TGCGCCAGCCGCCTTGTGATAGGCGAGACCGGGGAGCTGTTTTTT.